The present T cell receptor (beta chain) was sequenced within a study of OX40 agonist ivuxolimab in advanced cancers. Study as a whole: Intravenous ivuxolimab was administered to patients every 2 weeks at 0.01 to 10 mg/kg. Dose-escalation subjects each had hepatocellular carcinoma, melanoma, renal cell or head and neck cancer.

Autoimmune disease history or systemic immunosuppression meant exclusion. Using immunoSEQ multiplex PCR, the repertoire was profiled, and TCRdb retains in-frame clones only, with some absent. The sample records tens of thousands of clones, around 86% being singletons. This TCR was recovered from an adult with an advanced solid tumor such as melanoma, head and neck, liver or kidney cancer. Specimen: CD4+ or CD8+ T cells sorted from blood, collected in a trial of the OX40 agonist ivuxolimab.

CDR3 DNA: TGCGCCAGCAACTGGGGGGCGCGGGACACTGAAGCTTTCTTT. Residues: CASNWGARDTEAFF. The J gene is TRBJ1-1, the V gene TRBV4-1, with D perhaps TRBD1 (6 bases). The germline V and J ends were trimmed by 7 bases and 3 bases, with 15 bases remaining between them. There are 14 residues in the CDR3. Germline V CDR1 and CDR2: MGHRA, YSYEKL.